These 20 T cell receptor beta chains share one sample of origin, sequenced in a study of neurological immune-mediated disorders. TCRdb itself ran the 5' RACE reads through MiXCR, one entry per CDR3 protein. The sample gives approximately 31,000 distinct CDR3 sequences, roughly 4.4% of which show up once; 23% is in the top ten. Sequenced input: PBMCs. The origin of the receptors is a man aged 18 to 29 in good health.

This clonotype was picked up many times. The chain has TRBV6-5 and TRBJ2-2, with 10 nucleotides matching TRBD1. Per the germline V gene, CDR1 is MNHEY and CDR2 is SVGAGI. The length of the CDR3 is 15 residues. J gave up 4 bases and V 2 bases, and 1 base lay outside the gene matches. The CDR3 region is CASSYRTGGTGELFF. CDR3 bases: TGTGCCAGCAGTTACCGGACAGGGGGCACCGGGGAGCTGTTTTTT.

This clonotype was observed at least ten times. V and J are TRBV20-1 and TRBJ1-1; D unresolved. The length of the CDR3 is 11 residues. The germline V gene has CDR1 DFQATT and CDR2 SNEGSKA (reference sequence). V lost 5 bases to trimming and J lost 1 base, with 5 bases between them. This CDR3 is CSADENTEAFF. The CDR3, as DNA: TGCAGTGCTGACGAGAACACTGAAGCTTTCTTT.

There are many counts of this clonotype. The chain employs TRBV11-1 and TRBJ2-1; 8 positions match TRBD2. The junction had 6 bases not matched to a gene; V was cut back by 5 bases and J by 3 bases. Germline CDR1 SGHAT, CDR2 FQDESV (reference sequence). This CDR3 is 15 amino acids long. Written as DNA, the CDR3 is TGTGCCAGCAGCGTCGGGGGGGCCAACTACAATGAGCAGTTCTTC. Amino acid sequence: CASSVGGANYNEQFF.

This clonotype was counted between two and nine times. The V call is TRBV18, the J call TRBJ2-7; 7 positions match TRBD2. Per the germline V gene, CDR1 is KGHSH and CDR2 is LQKENI. V was pared by 5 bases and J by 9 bases, with 4 bases of the junction left unmatched. The CDR3 loop spans 11 amino acids. The DNA for the CDR3 is TGTGCCAGCTCAGACATAGCGGGGCAGTACTTC. It encodes CASSDIAGQYF.

In its sample, this clonotype was seen many times. The chain couples TRBV5-1 to TRBJ2-6; D gene unclear. Germline assignment: CDR1 SGHRS and CDR2 YFSETQ. CDR3 length: 22 amino acids. V lost 8 bases and J lost 1, with 34 bases in between. The CDR3: CASPRPGLVPPPVKSGANVLTF. Here the CDR3 DNA reads TGCGCCAGTCCCCGACCAGGTTTGGTTCCTCCCCCTGTAAAATCTGGGGCCAACGTCCTGACTTTC. The full variable domain, rest sourced from reference TRBV5-1 and TRBJ2-6, is KAGVTQTPRYLIKTRGQQVTLSCSPISGHRSVSWYQQTPGQGLQFLFEYFSETQRNKGNFPGRFSGRQFSNSRSEMNVSTLELGDSALYLCASPRPGLVPPPVKSGANVLTFGAGSRLTVL.

This clonotype was counted at least ten times. The genes are TRBV4-1 and TRBJ2-7; D gene ambiguous. V dropped 1 base and J dropped 3 bases, with 10 bases sitting between them. This CDR3 is built from 14 residues. Germline loops: CDR1 MGHRA, CDR2 YSYEKL. CDR3 sequence (DNA): TGCGCCAGCAGCCAAGGGGCGATTTTCTACGAGCAGTACTTC. This codes for CASSQGAIFYEQYF.

This clonotype came up many times. The V gene is TRBV27, the J gene TRBJ2-2; TRBD1 matches 9 bases. V lost 5 bases and J lost 0; bases outside the gene matches: 7. Germline loops: CDR1 MNHEY, CDR2 SMNVEV (reference sequence). This CDR3 is 17 amino acids long. The CDR3 nucleotides are TGTGCCAGCAGTCCCTGGACAGGGGCTACGAACACCGGGGAGCTGTTTTTT. This translates into CASSPWTGATNTGELFF.

In its sample, this clonotype was seen many times. The chain has TRBV20-1 and TRBJ2-3, with unresolved D. The CDR3 sequence is 11 residues long. The V end lost 6 bases, the J end lost 4 bases, and 8 bases lay between the germline ends. The V gene's germline CDR1 is DFQATT and CDR2 SNEGSKA (reference sequence). The CDR3 is CSAINSDTQYF. CDR3 nucleotide sequence: TGCAGTGCCATCAACTCAGATACGCAGTATTTT.

In its sample, this clonotype was seen many times. This rearrangement joins TRBV7-2 to TRBJ1-3; D not certain. The germline gives CDR1 SGHTA, CDR2 FQGNSA. This CDR3 contains 15 residues. Deletions cut 3 bases from V and 4 bases from J, with 13 bases between. This CDR3 is CASSLAQTGGNTIYF. The CDR3 nucleotides are TGTGCCAGCAGCTTGGCGCAAACTGGAGGAAACACCATATATTTT.

This clonotype showed up many times. V usage is TRBV27 and J usage is TRBJ1-1; TRBD1 matches at 9 bases. This CDR3 contains 18 residues. Germline values: CDR1 MNHEY, CDR2 SMNVEV (reference sequence). J lost 0 bases, V lost 9 bases, and 17 bases had no gene match. In DNA, the CDR3 is TGTGCCAGTAGGGGGACAGGGCTTAGCCTAATTTTGAACACTGAAGCTTTCTTT. It translates to CASRGTGLSLILNTEAFF.

This clonotype was counted once. V and J are TRBV12-3 or TRBV12-4 and TRBJ2-7, with D perhaps TRBD2 (5 bases). This CDR3 contains 14 residues. Trimming took 5 bases from V and 2 from J, leaving 13 bases between them. As DNA, the CDR3 is TGTGCCAGCAGTCCGTGGACGGGGACCTACGAGCAGTACTTC. Its protein is CASSPWTGTYEQYF.

This clonotype appeared many times. In DNA form, the CDR3 reads TGTGCCAGCAGCTTAGGTTGGACAGGGGGCGTAGAGAGGAATGGCTACACCTTC. Amino acid sequence: CASSLGWTGGVERNGYTF. The chain carries TRBV7-8 and TRBJ1-2; 11 bases match TRBD1. The CDR3 covers 18 residues. CDR1 is SGHVS, CDR2 FQNEAQ, per germline. V lost 1 base to trimming and J lost 6 bases; unmatched junction nucleotides: 13.

This clonotype was counted between two and nine times. V usage is TRBV18 and J usage is TRBJ2-3; D may correspond to TRBD1 or TRBD2 (5 bases each). The V gene lost 6 bases and the J gene lost 0 bases, with 13 bases spanning the gap. CDR1 is KGHSH and CDR2 is LQKENI in the germline V gene. This CDR3 region has 15 residues. In nucleotides, the CDR3 is TGTGCCAGCTCCCTCCGGGACCCTAGCACAGATACGCAGTATTTT. As protein: CASSLRDPSTDTQYF.

V usage is TRBV19 and J usage is TRBJ2-1, with D unresolved. The CDR3 totals 11 residues. Trimming pared 7 bases from V and 6 bases from J, leaving 7 bases between. Germline lookup yields CDR1 LNHDA and CDR2 SQIVND (reference sequence). The CDR3 sequence: CASTWGNEQFF. The DNA of the CDR3 is TGTGCCAGTACCTGGGGCAATGAGCAGTTCTTC.

This clonotype was seen ten or more times. The germline gene is not matched at one end of the junction; a read error may be the cause. The chain employs TRBV3-1 and TRBJ1-2; weak D call: TRBD1 (5 bases). Germline CDR1 and CDR2: LGHDT and YNNKEL (reference sequence). The CDR3 totals 10 residues. The CDR3 spells CASSPGPYGF. The CDR3 DNA reads TGTGCCAGCAGCCCAGGGCCATACGGCTTC.

In its sample, this clonotype was seen many times. This chain joins TRBV5-1 and TRBJ2-7; 8 nucleotides line up with TRBD1. This CDR3 region has 15 residues. Unmatched junction bases numbered 9, after V lost 1 base and J lost 6 bases. Looked up from germline, CDR1 is SGHRS and CDR2 is YFSETQ. CDR3 DNA: TGCGCCAGCAGCTTGCAGGGACAGGCCAATATCGAGCAGTACTTC. This sequence encodes CASSLQGQANIEQYF.

The sample holds many counts of this clonotype. This chain links TRBV6-6 with TRBJ2-7; D possibly corresponds to TRBD1 (6 bases). This CDR3 comprises 13 residues. V was trimmed by 6 bases and J by 1 base, leaving 10 bases between them. In germline, CDR1 is MNHNY, CDR2 SVGAGI (reference sequence). The DNA of the CDR3 is TGTGCCAGCAGGCAGGGGCTTTCCTACGAGCAGTACTTC. It is translated as CASRQGLSYEQYF.

The rearrangement uses TRBV30 and TRBJ1-5; 8 nucleotides agree with TRBD1. V shed 1 base, J shed 5 bases, and the junction held 16 bases outside the gene matches. The V gene's germline CDR1 is GTSNPN and CDR2 SVGIG (reference sequence). The length of the CDR3 is 18 residues. Here the CDR3 reads CAWSAALHSRGPYQPQHF. The CDR3 DNA sequence: TGTGCCTGGAGTGCAGCCTTGCACTCCAGGGGGCCATATCAGCCCCAGCATTTT.

This clonotype has ten or more counts. The rearrangement links TRBV14 to TRBJ2-5, with D tentatively TRBD1 or TRBD2 (5 bases each). Trimming stripped 1 base from V and 5 bases from J, with 14 bases between. Per the germline V gene, CDR1 is SGHDN and CDR2 is FVKESK. The CDR3 spans 15 residues. For the CDR3, the DNA is TGTGCCAGCAGCCAAGGGGAGAGGGGAGATGAGACCCAGTACTTC. Amino acid sequence: CASSQGERGDETQYF.

This clonotype was seen at least ten times. The rearrangement links TRBV12-3 or TRBV12-4 to TRBJ1-2, with TRBD1 identical over 7 bases. J was trimmed by 3 bases and V by 6 bases; bases with no gene match: 4. This CDR3 is built from 13 residues. This chain's CDR3 is CASSPGGHYGYTF. The CDR3 bases are TGTGCCAGCAGCCCAGGGGGGCACTATGGCTACACCTTC.